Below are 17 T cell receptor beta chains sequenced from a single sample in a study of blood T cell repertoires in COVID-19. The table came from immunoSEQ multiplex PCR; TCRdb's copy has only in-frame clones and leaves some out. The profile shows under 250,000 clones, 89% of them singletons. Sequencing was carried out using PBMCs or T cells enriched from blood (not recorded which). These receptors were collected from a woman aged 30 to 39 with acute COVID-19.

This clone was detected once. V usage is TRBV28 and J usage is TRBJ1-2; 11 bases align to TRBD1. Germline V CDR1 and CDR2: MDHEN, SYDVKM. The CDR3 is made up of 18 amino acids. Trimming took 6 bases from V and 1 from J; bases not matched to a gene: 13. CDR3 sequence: CASSTPGTGGLLNYGYTF. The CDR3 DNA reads TGTGCCAGCAGCACCCCCGGGACAGGGGGTCTACTTAACTATGGCTACACCTTC.

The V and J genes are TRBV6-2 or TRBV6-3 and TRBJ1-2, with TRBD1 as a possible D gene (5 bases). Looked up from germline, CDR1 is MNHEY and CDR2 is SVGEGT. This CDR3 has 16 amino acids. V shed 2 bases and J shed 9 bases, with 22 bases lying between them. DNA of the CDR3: TGTGCCAGCAGTTACCCCGGTGGGCAGGGCGTTCGAAGCTACACCTTC. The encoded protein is CASSYPGGQGVRSYTF.

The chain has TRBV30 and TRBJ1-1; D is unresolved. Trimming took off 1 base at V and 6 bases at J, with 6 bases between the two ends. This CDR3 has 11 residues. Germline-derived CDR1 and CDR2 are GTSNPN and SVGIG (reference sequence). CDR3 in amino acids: CAWSETSEAFF. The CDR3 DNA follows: TGTGCCTGGAGTGAAACATCTGAAGCTTTCTTT.

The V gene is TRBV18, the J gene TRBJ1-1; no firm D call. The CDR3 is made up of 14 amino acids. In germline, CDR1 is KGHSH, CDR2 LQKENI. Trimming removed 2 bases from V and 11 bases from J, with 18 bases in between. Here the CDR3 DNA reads TGTGCCAGCTCACCAGATGCCGGGGATCGTGATGCTTTCTTT. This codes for CASSPDAGDRDAFF.

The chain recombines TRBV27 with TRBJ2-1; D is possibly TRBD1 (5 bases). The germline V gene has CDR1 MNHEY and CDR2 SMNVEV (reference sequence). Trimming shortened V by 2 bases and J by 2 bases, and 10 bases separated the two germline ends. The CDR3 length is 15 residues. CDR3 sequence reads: CASSLVWGPYNEQFF. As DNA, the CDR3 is TGTGCCAGCAGTTTAGTCTGGGGCCCCTACAATGAGCAGTTCTTC.

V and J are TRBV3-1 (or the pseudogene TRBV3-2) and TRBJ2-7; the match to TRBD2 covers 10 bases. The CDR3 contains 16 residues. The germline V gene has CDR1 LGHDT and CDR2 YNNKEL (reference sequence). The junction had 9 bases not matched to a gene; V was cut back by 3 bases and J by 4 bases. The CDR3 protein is CASSQAFSGGLYEQYF. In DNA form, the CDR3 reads TGTGCCAGCAGCCAGGCGTTTAGCGGGGGGCTTTACGAGCAGTACTTC.

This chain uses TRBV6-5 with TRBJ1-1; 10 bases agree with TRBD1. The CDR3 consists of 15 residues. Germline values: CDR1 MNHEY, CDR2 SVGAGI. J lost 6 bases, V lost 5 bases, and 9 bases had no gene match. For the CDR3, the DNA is TGTGCCAGCAGTCGGTGGGACAGGGGAAACCCTGAAGCTTTCTTT. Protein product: CASSRWDRGNPEAFF.

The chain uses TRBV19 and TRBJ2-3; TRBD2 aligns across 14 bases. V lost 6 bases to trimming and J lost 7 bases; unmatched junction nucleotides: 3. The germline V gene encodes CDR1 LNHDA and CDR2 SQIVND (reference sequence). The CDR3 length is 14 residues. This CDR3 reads CASRRTSGGNTQYF. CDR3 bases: TGTGCCAGTAGGAGGACTAGCGGGGGGAATACGCAGTATTTT.

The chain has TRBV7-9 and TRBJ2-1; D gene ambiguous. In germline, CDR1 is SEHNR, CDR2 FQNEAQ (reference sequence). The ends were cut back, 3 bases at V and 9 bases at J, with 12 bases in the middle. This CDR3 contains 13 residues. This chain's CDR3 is CASSLNRDAEQFF. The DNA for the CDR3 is TGTGCCAGCAGCTTGAACAGAGACGCTGAGCAGTTCTTC.

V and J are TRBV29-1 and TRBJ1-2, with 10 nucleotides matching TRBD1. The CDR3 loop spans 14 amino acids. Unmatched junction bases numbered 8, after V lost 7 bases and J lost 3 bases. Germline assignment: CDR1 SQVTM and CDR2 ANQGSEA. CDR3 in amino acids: CSDGTGASDYGYTF. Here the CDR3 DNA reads TGCAGCGATGGGACAGGGGCGTCGGACTATGGCTACACCTTC.

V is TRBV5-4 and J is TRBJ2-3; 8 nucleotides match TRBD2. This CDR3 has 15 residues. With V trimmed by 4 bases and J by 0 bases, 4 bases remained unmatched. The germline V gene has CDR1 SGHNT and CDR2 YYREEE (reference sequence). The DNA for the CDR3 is TGTGCCAGCAGCCCTCGGGGGGGTAGCACAGATACGCAGTATTTT. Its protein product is CASSPRGGSTDTQYF.

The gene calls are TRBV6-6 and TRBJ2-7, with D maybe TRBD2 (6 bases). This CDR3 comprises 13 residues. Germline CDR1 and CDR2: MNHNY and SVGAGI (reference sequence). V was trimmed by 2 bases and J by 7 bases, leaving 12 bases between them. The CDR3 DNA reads TGTGCCAGCAGTTACGACGGTGCGGGGGAGCAGTACTTC. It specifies CASSYDGAGEQYF.

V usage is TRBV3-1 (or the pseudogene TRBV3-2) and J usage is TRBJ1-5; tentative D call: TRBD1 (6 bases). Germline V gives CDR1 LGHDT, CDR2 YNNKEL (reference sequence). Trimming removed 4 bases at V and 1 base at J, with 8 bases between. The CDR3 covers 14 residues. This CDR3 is CASSPQGSNQPQHF. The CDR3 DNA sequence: TGTGCCAGCAGCCCCCAGGGGAGCAATCAGCCCCAGCATTTT.

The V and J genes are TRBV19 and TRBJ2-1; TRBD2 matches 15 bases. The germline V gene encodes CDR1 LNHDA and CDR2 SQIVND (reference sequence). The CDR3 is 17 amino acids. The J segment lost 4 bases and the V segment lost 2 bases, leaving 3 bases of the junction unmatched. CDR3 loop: CASSIRGTSGGYNEQFF. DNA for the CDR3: TGTGCCAGTAGTATAAGAGGGACTAGCGGGGGGTACAATGAGCAGTTCTTC.

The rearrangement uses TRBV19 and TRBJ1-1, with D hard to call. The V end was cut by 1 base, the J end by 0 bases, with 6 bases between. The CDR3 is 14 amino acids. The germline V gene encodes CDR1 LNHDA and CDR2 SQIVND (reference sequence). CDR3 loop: CASSIGLMNTEAFF. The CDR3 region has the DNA TGTGCCAGTAGTATAGGTCTAATGAACACTGAAGCTTTCTTT.

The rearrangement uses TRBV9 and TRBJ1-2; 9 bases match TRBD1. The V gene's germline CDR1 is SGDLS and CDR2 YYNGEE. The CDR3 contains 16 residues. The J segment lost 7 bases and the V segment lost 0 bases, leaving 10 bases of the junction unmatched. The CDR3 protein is CASSVEAGQGKVGYTF. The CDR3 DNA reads TGTGCCAGCAGCGTAGAGGCGGGACAGGGTAAGGTTGGCTACACCTTC.

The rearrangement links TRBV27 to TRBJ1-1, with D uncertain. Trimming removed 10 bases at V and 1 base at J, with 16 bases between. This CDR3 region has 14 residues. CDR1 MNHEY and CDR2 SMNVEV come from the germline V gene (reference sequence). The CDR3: CATSVSPGNTEAFF. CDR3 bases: TGTGCCACCTCGGTGTCTCCAGGGAACACTGAAGCTTTCTTT.